Detailed here is one T cell receptor beta chain. No antigen is known for it. This sample is drawn from a study of shared clonotypes between healthy human individuals. Across the study: A donor's plate count was three for CD4 naive and three for CD4 memory; CD8 naive had two and CD8 memory one. Study results and limitations: Sharing across several donors was seen in 4% to 6.5% of naive CD4 clonotypes.

Sorted-subset replicate PCRs used 200 ng of genomic DNA. This amount corresponded to about 30,000 T cell genomes. Profiling relied on immunoSEQ multiplex PCR, and the TCRdb table lists in-frame clones only, not all of them. The data contain approximately 330,000 clones, about 70% of them singletons. Germline lookup yields CDR1 KGHSH and CDR2 LQKENI. The CDR3 is 18 residues long. Trimming shortened V by 0 bases and J by 1 base, and 19 bases separated the two germline ends. It was into CD45RA+ naive and CD45RA-negative memory subsets that the CD4+ cells were split. This sequence originates from a man aged 30 to 45 in good health. Sequenced material: memory CD4+ T cells sorted from blood. Described subset: CD45RA-negative fraction. The rearrangement joins TRBV18 to TRBJ2-7, with a tentative D call TRBD2 (5 bases). The CDR3 protein is CASSPPLSPGGQSYEQYF. The CDR3 DNA reads TGTGCCAGCTCACCACCGTTAAGCCCAGGCGGGCAGTCCTACGAGCAGTACTTC. The variable domain in full, completed from reference TRBV18 and TRBJ2-7, reads NAGVMQNPRHLVRRRGQEARLRCSPMKGHSHVYWYRQLPEEGLKFMVYLQKENIIDESGMPKERFSAEFPKEGPSILRIQQVVRGDSAAYFCASSPPLSPGGQSYEQYFGPGTRLTVT.